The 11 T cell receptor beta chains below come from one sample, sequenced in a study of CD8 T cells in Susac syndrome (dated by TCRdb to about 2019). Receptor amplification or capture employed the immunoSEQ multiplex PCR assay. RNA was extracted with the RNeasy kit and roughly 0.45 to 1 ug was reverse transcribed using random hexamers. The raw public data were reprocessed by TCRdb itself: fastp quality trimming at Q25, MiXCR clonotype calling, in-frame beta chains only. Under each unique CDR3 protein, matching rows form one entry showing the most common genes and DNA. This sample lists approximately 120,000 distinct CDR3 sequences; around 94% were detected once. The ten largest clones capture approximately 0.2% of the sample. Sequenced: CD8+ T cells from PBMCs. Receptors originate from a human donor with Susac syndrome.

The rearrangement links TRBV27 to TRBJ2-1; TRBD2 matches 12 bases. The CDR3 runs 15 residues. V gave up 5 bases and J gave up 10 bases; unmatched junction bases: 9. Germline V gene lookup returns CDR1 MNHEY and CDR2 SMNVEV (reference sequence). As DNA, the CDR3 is TGTGCCAGCAGTAGGCGGACTAGCGGGAACAGAGAGCAGTTCTTC. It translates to CASSRRTSGNREQFF.

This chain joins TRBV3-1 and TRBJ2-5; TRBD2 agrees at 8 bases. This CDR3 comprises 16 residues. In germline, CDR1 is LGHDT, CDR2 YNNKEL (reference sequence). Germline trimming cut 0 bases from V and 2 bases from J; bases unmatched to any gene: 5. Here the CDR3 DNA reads TGTGCCAGCAGCCAAGATCAAGGACTAGCACAAGAGACCCAGTACTTC. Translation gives CASSQDQGLAQETQYF.

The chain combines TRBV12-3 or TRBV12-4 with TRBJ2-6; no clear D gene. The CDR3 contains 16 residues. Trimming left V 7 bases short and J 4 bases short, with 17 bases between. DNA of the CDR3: TGTGCCAGCACCTCAACCGAAGGATCCGGGGCCAACGTCCTGACTTTC. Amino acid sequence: CASTSTEGSGANVLTF.

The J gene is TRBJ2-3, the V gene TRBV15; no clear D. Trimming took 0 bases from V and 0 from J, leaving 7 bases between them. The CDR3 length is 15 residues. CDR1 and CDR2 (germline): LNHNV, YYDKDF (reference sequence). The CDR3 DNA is TGTGCCACCAGCAGAGATCGGAGTAGCACAGATACGCAGTATTTT. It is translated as CATSRDRSSTDTQYF.

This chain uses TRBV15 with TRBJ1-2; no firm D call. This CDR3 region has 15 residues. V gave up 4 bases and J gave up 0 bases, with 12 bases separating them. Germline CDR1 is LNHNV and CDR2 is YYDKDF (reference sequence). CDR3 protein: CATSKGRSTNYGYTF. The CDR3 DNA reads TGTGCCACCAGCAAAGGTCGCAGCACTAACTATGGCTACACCTTC.

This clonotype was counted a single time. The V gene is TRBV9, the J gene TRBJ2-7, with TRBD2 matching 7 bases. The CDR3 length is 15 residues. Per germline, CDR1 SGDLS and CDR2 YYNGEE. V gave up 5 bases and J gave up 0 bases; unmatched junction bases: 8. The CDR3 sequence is CASSEDGTISYEQYF. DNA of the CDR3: TGTGCCAGCAGTGAGGACGGGACTATCTCCTACGAGCAGTACTTC.

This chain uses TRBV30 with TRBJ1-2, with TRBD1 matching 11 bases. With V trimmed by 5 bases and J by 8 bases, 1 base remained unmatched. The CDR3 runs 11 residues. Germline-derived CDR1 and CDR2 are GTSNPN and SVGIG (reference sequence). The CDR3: CAWGTGGGYTF. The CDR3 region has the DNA TGTGCCTGGGGGACAGGGGGAGGCTACACCTTC.

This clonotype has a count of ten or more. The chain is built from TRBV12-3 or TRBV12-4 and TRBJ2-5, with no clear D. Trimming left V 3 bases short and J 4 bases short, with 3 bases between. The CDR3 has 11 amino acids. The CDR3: CASSFGETQYF. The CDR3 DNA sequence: TGTGCCAGCAGTTTTGGAGAGACCCAGTACTTC.

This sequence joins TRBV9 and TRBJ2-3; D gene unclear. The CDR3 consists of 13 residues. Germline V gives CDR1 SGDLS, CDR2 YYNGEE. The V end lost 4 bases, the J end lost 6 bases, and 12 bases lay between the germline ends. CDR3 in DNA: TGTGCCAGCAGCTCGATATCCGGGGATACGCAGTATTTT. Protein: CASSSISGDTQYF.

CDR3 in amino acids: CAWSRAGDLETQYF. CDR3 nucleotide sequence: TGTGCCTGGAGCCGAGCGGGAGATTTGGAGACCCAGTACTTC. The chain combines TRBV30 with TRBJ2-5; TRBD2 aligns across 8 bases. Trimming removed 3 bases from V and 5 bases from J; junction bases left unmatched: 8. CDR1 GTSNPN and CDR2 SVGIG come from the germline V gene (reference sequence). The CDR3 totals 14 residues. The full variable domain, with the rest looked up from reference TRBV30 and TRBJ2-5, is SQTIHQWPATLVQPVGSPLSLECTVEGTSNPNLYWYRQAAGRGLQLLFYSVGIGQISSEVPQNLSASRPQDRQFILSSKKLLLSDSGFYLCAWSRAGDLETQYFGPGTRLLVL.

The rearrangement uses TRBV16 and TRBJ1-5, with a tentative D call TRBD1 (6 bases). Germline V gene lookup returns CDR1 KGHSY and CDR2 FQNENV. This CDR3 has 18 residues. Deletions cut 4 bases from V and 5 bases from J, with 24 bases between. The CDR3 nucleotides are TGTGCCAGCAGCCGTCTGGGGCAGGGGAGAACGGGGGATCAGCCCCAGCATTTT. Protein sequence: CASSRLGQGRTGDQPQHF.